These 8 T cell receptor beta chains originate from one sample sequenced in a study of T cell responses to AZD1222 COVID-19 vaccine (dated by TCRdb to about 2021). Taken with the paper, the label for time point translates to: baseline before first vaccination. The protocol used for the library was the immunoSEQ multiplex PCR assay. TCRdb took this table from immuneACCESS and kept in-frame rearrangements with V and J called. Such tables lack part of the clones; where checked against another copy, unresolved V genes explain under half of the gap, and the rest is unexplained. The sample includes over 100,000 clones, with 90% observed a single time. The ten largest clones take up 6.9% of the sample. Sequencing used peripheral blood, obtained on day 0 of AZD1222 vaccination. These receptors came from an adult in good health.

Written as DNA, the CDR3 is TGTGCCAGCAGTTCGCGGACAGGGAACACTGAAGCTTTCTTT. Protein: CASSSRTGNTEAFF. The chain has TRBV27 and TRBJ1-1, with 7 nucleotides matching TRBD1. The CDR3 sequence is 14 residues long. After removal of 4 bases from V and 1 base from J, the junction contained 3 bases not matched to a gene. The germline CDR1 and CDR2 sequences are MNHEY and SMNVEV (reference sequence).

The chain uses TRBV7-9 and TRBJ2-1; tentatively, D is TRBD2 (6 bases). Trimming removed 6 bases from V and 4 bases from J, with 7 bases in between. The V gene's germline CDR1 is SEHNR and CDR2 FQNEAQ (reference sequence). The CDR3 contains 12 residues. In nucleotides, the CDR3 is TGTGCCAGCAGTGGGGGGTACAATGAGCAGTTCTTC. Its protein product is CASSGGYNEQFF.

This clone was seen just once. The chain carries TRBV18 and TRBJ1-5; D is unresolved. Trimming shortened V by 2 bases and J by 0 bases, and 5 bases separated the two germline ends. The CDR3 loop spans 14 amino acids. Germline V gives CDR1 KGHSH, CDR2 LQKENI. The CDR3, as DNA: TGTGCCAGCTCACCAACCTATAGCAATCAGCCCCAGCATTTT. Translation: CASSPTYSNQPQHF. Based on the CDR3 plus reference TRBV18 and TRBJ1-5, the full variable domain is NAGVMQNPRHLVRRRGQEARLRCSPMKGHSHVYWYRQLPEEGLKFMVYLQKENIIDESGMPKERFSAEFPKEGPSILRIQQVVRGDSAAYFCASSPTYSNQPQHFGDGTRLSIL.

V and J are TRBV5-4 and TRBJ1-4; 10 bases agree with TRBD1. The junction had 13 bases not matched to a gene; V was cut back by 6 bases and J by 8 bases. Germline V gives CDR1 SGHNT, CDR2 YYREEE (reference sequence). This CDR3 comprises 16 residues. This chain's CDR3 is CASTISPGTGEEKLFF. In nucleotides, the CDR3 is TGTGCCAGCACCATAAGCCCGGGGACAGGGGAAGAAAAACTGTTTTTT.

The chain links TRBV3-1 (or the pseudogene TRBV3-2) to TRBJ2-3, with TRBD2 matching 11 bases. The CDR3 is 15 amino acids. Trimming removed 5 bases from V and 3 bases from J; junction bases left unmatched: 4. Germline V lookup: CDR1 LGHDT, CDR2 YNNKEL (reference sequence). CDR3 nucleotides: TGTGCCAGCAGCTTAGCGGGGGGGCCTACAGATACGCAGTATTTT. It specifies CASSLAGGPTDTQYF.

The genes are TRBV6-2 or TRBV6-3 and TRBJ2-1; D not resolved. The CDR3 totals 13 residues. Trimming took off 5 bases at V and 7 bases at J, with 12 bases between the two ends. Germline V gene data show CDR1 as MNHEY and CDR2 as SVGEGT. The CDR3 is CASSHARRNEQFF. The CDR3 DNA is TGTGCCAGCAGTCATGCGAGGAGAAATGAGCAGTTCTTC.

The CDR3: CASSLRVQPQHF. The CDR3 DNA reads as TGTGCCAGCAGCTTACGGGTGCAGCCCCAGCATTTT. This rearrangement joins TRBV28 to TRBJ1-5; no definite D call. CDR1 MDHEN and CDR2 SYDVKM come from the germline V gene. This CDR3 has 12 residues. V was cut by 6 bases and J by 7 bases, with 10 bases left in between.

The J gene is TRBJ2-5, the V gene TRBV7-9; D is uncertain. The CDR3 contains 10 residues. V dropped 3 bases and J dropped 5 bases, with 1 base sitting between them. Germline V lookup: CDR1 SEHNR, CDR2 FQNEAQ (reference sequence). DNA of the CDR3: TGTGCCAGCAGCTTTGAGACCCAGTACTTC. Translation gives CASSFETQYF. Supplemented by reference TRBV7-9 and TRBJ2-5, the full variable domain reads DTGVSQNPRHKITKRGQNVTFRCDPISEHNRLYWYRQTLGQGPEFLTYFQNEAQLEKSRLLSDRFSAERPKGSFSTLEIQRTEQGDSAMYLCASSFETQYFGPGTRLLVL.